This T cell receptor beta chain was documented in a study of early T cells in non-severe SARS-CoV-2 infection. Study as a whole: RNA in bulk from unsorted whole blood was sequenced, and chains were unpaired.

General observations from the study: Reliance on VDJdb matching favored anti-spike CD8 responses; private and CD4 specificities were missed.

Separate cDNA molecules each had unique molecular identifiers attached to them. Via MiXCR, TCRdb re-called the 5' RACE reads, giving one row per CDR3 protein. The data hold some 63,000 distinct CDR3 sequences, with 10% to 15% observed a single time. This clonotype was recorded at least ten times. What it binds is not known. V trimming: 6 bases; J trimming: 7 bases; junction bases outside the gene matches: 14. Germline V gene lookup returns CDR1 MNHEY and CDR2 SVGAGI. There are 15 residues in the CDR3. The sample was whole blood. The chain links TRBV6-5 to TRBJ1-2; the match to TRBD1 covers 7 bases. The clonotype originates from an adult who was a healthcare worker with PCR-confirmed SARS-CoV-2 infection or an uninfected control (not recorded which). Here the CDR3 reads CASRKLDREKGGYTF. The CDR3 coding sequence is TGTGCCAGCAGAAAATTAGACAGGGAAAAAGGTGGCTACACCTTC.